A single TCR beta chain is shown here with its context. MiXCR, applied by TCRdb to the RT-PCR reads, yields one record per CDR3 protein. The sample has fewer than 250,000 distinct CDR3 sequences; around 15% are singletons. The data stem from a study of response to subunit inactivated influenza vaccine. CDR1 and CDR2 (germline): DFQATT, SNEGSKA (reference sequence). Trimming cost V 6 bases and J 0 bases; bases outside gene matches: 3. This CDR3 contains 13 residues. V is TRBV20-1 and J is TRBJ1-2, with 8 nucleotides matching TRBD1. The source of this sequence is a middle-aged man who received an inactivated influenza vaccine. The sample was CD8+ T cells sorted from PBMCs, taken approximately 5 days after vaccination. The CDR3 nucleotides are TGCAGTGCCAGGACAGGGACTAACTATGGCTACACCTTC. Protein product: CSARTGTNYGYTF.